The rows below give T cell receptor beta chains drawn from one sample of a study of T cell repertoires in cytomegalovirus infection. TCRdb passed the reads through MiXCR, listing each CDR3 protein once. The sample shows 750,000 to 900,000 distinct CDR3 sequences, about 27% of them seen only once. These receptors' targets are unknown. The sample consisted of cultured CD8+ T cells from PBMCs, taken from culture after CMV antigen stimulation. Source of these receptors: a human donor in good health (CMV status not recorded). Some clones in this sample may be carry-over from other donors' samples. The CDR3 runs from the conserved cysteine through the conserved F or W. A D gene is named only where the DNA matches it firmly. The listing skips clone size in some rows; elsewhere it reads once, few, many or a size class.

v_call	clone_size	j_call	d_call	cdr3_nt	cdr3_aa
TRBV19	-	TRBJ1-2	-	TGTGCCAGTAGTATAACGATTGGTGCGGGCGGTGGCTACACCTTC	CASSITIGAGGGYTF
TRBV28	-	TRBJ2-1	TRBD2	TGTGCCTGGAGGGCGGGGGTCGGGGAGCAGTTCTTC	CAWRAGVGEQFF
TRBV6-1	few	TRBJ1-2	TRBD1	TGTGCCAGCACCCCAGGGGGCCAGGGCTACACCTTC	CASTPGGQGYTF
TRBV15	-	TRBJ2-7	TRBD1	TGTGCCACCAGCCACGGACAGGGATCCTACGAGCAGTACTTC	CATSHGQGSYEQYF
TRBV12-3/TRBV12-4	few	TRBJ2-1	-	TGTGCCAGCAGCCGGGGTCGTTTCGAGCAGTTCTTC	CASSRGRFEQFF
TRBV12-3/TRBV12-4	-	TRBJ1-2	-	TGTGCCAGCAGTGGGGGAGTCTATGGCTACACCTTC	CASSGGVYGYTF
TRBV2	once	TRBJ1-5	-	TGTGCCAGCAGGACCGACGGCATCCGCAATCAGCCCCAGCATTTT	CASRTDGIRNQPQHF
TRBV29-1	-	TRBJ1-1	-	TGCAGCGTTTCTTACGAGGGACCCGACACTGAAGCTTTCTTT	CSVSYEGPDTEAFF
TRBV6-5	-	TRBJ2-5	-	TGTGCCAGCAGTTACGGGGCAGGAGTCAAAGAGACCCAGTACTTC	CASSYGAGVKETQYF
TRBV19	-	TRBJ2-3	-	TGTGCCAGTAGTAGCCGGGATTTACCAGATACGCAGTATTTT	CASSSRDLPDTQYF
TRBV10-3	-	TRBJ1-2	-	TGTGCCATCAGTGACGGGGATGCCCCTAACTATGGCTACACCTTC	CAISDGDAPNYGYTF
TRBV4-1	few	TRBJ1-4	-	TGCGCCAGCAGCCAAGATCAGGACGGGTTGTTTTTT	CASSQDQDGLFF
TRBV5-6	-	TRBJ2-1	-	TGTGCCAGCAGCTTGGCCCGGGCCGCCCGCTCCTACAATGAGCAGTTCTTC	CASSLARAARSYNEQFF
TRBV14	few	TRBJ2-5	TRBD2	TGTGCCAGCAGCCAGAGACTAGCGGGGGGCCGGGAGACCCAGTACTTC	CASSQRLAGGRETQYF
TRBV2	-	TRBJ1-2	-	TGTGCCAGTCCCGGGGGGATGGCGGACGGCTACACCTTC	CASPGGMADGYTF
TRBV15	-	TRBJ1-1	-	TGTGCCACCAGCAGAGCGCGTATAGACACTGAAGCTTTCTTT	CATSRARIDTEAFF
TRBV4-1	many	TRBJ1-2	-	TGCGCCAGCAGCCAAGATTTCGGGTTCAACTATGGCTACACCTTC	CASSQDFGFNYGYTF
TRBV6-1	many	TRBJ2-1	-	TGTGCCAGCAGTGTCCCCAGGGGAACTTACAATGAGCAGTTCTTC	CASSVPRGTYNEQFF
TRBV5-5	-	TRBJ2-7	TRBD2	TGTGCCAGCAGCTTTCCGGGACTAGCGGATTCCTACGAGCAGTACTTC	CASSFPGLADSYEQYF
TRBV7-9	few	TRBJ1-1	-	TGTGCCAGCAGCTTCCGACCGGGAAGAAACACTGAAGCTTTCTTT	CASSFRPGRNTEAFF
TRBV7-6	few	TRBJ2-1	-	TGTGCCAGCAGCCCGTCCCGGGACTATGAGCAGTTCTTC	CASSPSRDYEQFF
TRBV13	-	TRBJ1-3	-	TGTGCCAGCAGCTTAGACTTTGCCTCTGGAAACACCATATATTTT	CASSLDFASGNTIYF
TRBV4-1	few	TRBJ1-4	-	TGCGCCAGCAGCCCGTCATTTTTCTTGTCCCACGGCGACGAAAAACTGTTTTTT	CASSPSFFLSHGDEKLFF
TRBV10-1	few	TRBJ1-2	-	TGCGCCAGCAGTGAGGGGTATCCGTATGGCTACACCTTC	CASSEGYPYGYTF
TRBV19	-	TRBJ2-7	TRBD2	TGTGCCAGTAGTATTAGCGGGGGGCCTACAGAGCAGTACTTC	CASSISGGPTEQYF
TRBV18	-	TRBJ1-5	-	TGTGCCAGCTCACCAGCGGGGTTTAATCAGCCCCAGCATTTT	CASSPAGFNQPQHF
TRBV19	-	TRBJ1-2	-	TGTGCCAGTAGTATCTGGGGCACTGCCTATGGCTACACCTTC	CASSIWGTAYGYTF
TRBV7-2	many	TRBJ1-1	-	TGTGCCAGCAGCCCCGACACAGTGATCACTGAAGCTTTCTTT	CASSPDTVITEAFF
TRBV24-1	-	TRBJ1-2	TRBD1	TGTGCCACCAGTGAGGCCGGGACAGGCGCGATCTACACCTTC	CATSEAGTGAIYTF
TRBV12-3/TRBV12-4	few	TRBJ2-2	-	TGTGCCAGCAGTTTAGAGGTCAGCTTGAACACCGGGGAGCTGTTTTTT	CASSLEVSLNTGELFF
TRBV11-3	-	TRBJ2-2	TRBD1	TGTGCCAGCAGCTCATGGACAGGGAAGACCGGGGAGCTGTTTTTT	CASSSWTGKTGELFF
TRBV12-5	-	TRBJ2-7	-	TGTGCTAGTGGTTTGGTCGGGGGGGGACAGGACGGACTAAATATCTTCTCCTACGAGCAGTACTTC	CASGLVGGGQDGLNIFSYEQYF
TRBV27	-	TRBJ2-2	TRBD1	TGTGCCAGCAGTCCCGGACAGGCTTACACCGGGGAGCTGTTTTTT	CASSPGQAYTGELFF
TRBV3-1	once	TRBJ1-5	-	TGTGCCAGCAGCCAAGAAGGGTGGTGGCAGCCCCAGCATTTT	CASSQEGWWQPQHF
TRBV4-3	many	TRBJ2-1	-	TGCGCCAGCAGCCAAGATGGGGATGAGCAGTTCTTC	CASSQDGDEQFF
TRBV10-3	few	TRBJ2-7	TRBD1	TGTGCCATCCGGCGAACAGGACAGGATCGCTCCTACGAGCAGTACTTC	CAIRRTGQDRSYEQYF
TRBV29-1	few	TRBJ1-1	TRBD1	TGCAGCGTTGAATTTACTCCGGTAGGACAGGGGACCACTGAAGCTTTCTTT	CSVEFTPVGQGTTEAFF
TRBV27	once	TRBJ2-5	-	TGTGCCAGCAGTTTCCTCGGGTCAAGAGAGACCCAGTACTTC	CASSFLGSRETQYF
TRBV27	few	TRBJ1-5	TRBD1	TGTGCCAGCAGTTCCGGGACAGGGCGATCAGCCCAGCATTTT	CASSSGTGRSAQHF
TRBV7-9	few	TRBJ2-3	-	TGTGCCAGCCGACTGGAGGGGGGGCCTTGGTATTTT	CASRLEGGPWYF
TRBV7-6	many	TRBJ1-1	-	TGTGCCAGCAGTTCCGCAGACGAGAACACTGAAGCTTTCTTT	CASSSADENTEAFF
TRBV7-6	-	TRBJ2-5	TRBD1	TGTGCCAGCAGCCACAGGGGGCTTCGAGAGACCCAGTACTTC	CASSHRGLRETQYF
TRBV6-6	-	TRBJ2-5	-	TGTGCCAGCAGTCCCCCAGGGATGGCCCAAGAGACCCAGTACTTC	CASSPPGMAQETQYF
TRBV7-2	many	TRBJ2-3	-	TGTGCCAGCAGCTTAAAGCGGCGGGGCTCTGCCTCAGATACGCAGTATTTT	CASSLKRRGSASDTQYF
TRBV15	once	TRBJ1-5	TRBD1	TGTGCCACCAGCAGGGTAGACAGGGCGGATCAGCCCCAGCATTTT	CATSRVDRADQPQHF
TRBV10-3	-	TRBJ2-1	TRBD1	TGTGCCATCAGTGAGACCGCAGGGGGCTTATACAATGAGCAGTTCTTC	CAISETAGGLYNEQFF
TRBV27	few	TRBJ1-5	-	TGTGCCAGCAGTCTACAGGCTAGCAATCAGCCCCAGCATTTT	CASSLQASNQPQHF
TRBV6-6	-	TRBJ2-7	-	TGTGCCAGCCTAGGTCGGGGGAACTCCTACGAGCAGTACTTC	CASLGRGNSYEQYF
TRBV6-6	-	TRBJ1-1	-	TGTGCCAGCATTGACCGAGCTGTTGGGATCAACACTGAAGCTTTCTTT	CASIDRAVGINTEAFF
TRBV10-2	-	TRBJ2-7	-	TGCGCCAGCACCGAGAGGAGGAGGGGACACGAGCAGTACTTC	CASTERRRGHEQYF
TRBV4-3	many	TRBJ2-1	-	TGCGCCAGCAGCCAAGGATTGCCGGGCAATGAGCAGTTCTTC	CASSQGLPGNEQFF